These 8 T cell receptor beta chains share one sample of origin, sequenced in a study of blood T cells in healthy people across ages. It was with a sample-barcoded 5' primer and a J-beta primer mix that a second PCR of roughly 7 to 11 cycles was run. TCRdb re-called the 5' RACE reads with MiXCR, one entry per CDR3 protein. The top ten hold 30% to 40% of the sample, which has approximately 600,000 distinct CDR3 sequences, 58% seen once. Sequencing was done on a sample of blood. These receptors were collected from a man aged 60-69 years in good health.

This clonotype was recorded only once. This chain connects TRBV4-1 to TRBJ2-3; 12 bases align to TRBD2. Trimming took 0 bases from V and 5 from J; bases not matched to a gene: 3. The CDR3 loop spans 16 amino acids. The germline V gene encodes CDR1 MGHRA and CDR2 YSYEKL. DNA for the CDR3: TGCGCCAGCAGCCAAGAAGGACTAGCGGGGTTAGATACGCAGTATTTT. Amino acid sequence: CASSQEGLAGLDTQYF.

This clonotype was observed a few times. CDR3 sequence: CASSSQQARGSYNEQFF. CDR3 bases: TGTGCCAGCAGCTCCCAGCAGGCCAGGGGATCCTACAATGAGCAGTTCTTC. The J gene is TRBJ2-1, the V gene TRBV7-8; tentatively, D is TRBD1 (6 bases). Trimming cost V 4 bases and J 1 base, with 17 bases left between them. Germline CDR1 is SGHVS and CDR2 is FQNEAQ. This CDR3 has 17 amino acids. Variable domain in full (rest from reference TRBV7-8 and TRBJ2-1): GAGVSQSPRYKVAKRGQDVALRCDPISGHVSLFWYQQALGQGPEFLTYFQNEAQLDKSGLPSDRFFAERPEGSVSTLKIQRTQQEDSAVYLCASSSQQARGSYNEQFFGPGTRLTVL.

The J gene is TRBJ1-2, the V gene TRBV3-1; D uncertain. The CDR3 length is 14 residues. In germline, CDR1 is LGHDT, CDR2 YNNKEL (reference sequence). Trimming stripped 0 bases from V and 6 bases from J, with 11 bases between. DNA for the CDR3: TGTGCCAGCAGCCAAGATGTTGGGGTCGATGGCTACACCTTC. Protein: CASSQDVGVDGYTF.

This sequence joins TRBV19 and TRBJ2-5; the D gene could be TRBD1 or TRBD2 (6 bases each). Germline V gene lookup returns CDR1 LNHDA and CDR2 SQIVND (reference sequence). The CDR3 covers 15 residues. The germline V and J ends were trimmed by 1 base and 2 bases, with 11 bases remaining between them. CDR3 sequence: CASSIGLGGQETQYF. The CDR3 DNA reads TGTGCCAGTAGTATAGGACTAGGGGGTCAAGAGACCCAGTACTTC.

V is TRBV6-5 and J is TRBJ2-6, with D uncertain. CDR1 is MNHEY, CDR2 SVGAGI, per germline. With 4 bases removed from V and 4 bases from J, the gap between germline ends came to 8 bases. The CDR3 is 14 residues long. CDR3 loop: CASSWTTGANVLTF. CDR3 coding DNA: TGTGCCAGCAGTTGGACGACCGGGGCCAACGTCCTGACTTTC.

This chain links TRBV6-2 or TRBV6-3 with TRBJ1-2; 8 nucleotides align to TRBD1. With 7 bases clipped from V and 8 bases from J, the junction kept 9 bases outside the gene matches. The CDR3 totals 13 residues. Germline V lookup: CDR1 MNHEY, CDR2 SVGEGT. The CDR3 DNA reads TGTGCCAGCACGGACAGGGTCTTGGGCGGCTACACCTTC. Translated: CASTDRVLGGYTF.

The chain is built from TRBV3-1 and TRBJ1-1, with D tentatively TRBD1 (5 bases). The V gene's germline CDR1 is LGHDT and CDR2 YNNKEL (reference sequence). V was cut by 6 bases and J by 1 base, with 12 bases left in between. This CDR3 has 14 amino acids. For the CDR3, the DNA is TGTGCCAGCAGTCACAGGAATCAGAACACTGAAGCTTTCTTT. As protein: CASSHRNQNTEAFF.

V gene TRBV2 combines with J gene TRBJ1-4; possible D gene TRBD1, 5 bases. With 4 bases removed from V and 0 bases from J, the gap between germline ends came to 6 bases. The CDR3 loop spans 14 amino acids. Germline CDR1 SNHLY, CDR2 FYNNEI. CDR3 sequence reads: CASSVRATNEKLFF. CDR3 in DNA: TGTGCCAGCAGTGTCAGGGCAACTAATGAAAAACTGTTTTTT.